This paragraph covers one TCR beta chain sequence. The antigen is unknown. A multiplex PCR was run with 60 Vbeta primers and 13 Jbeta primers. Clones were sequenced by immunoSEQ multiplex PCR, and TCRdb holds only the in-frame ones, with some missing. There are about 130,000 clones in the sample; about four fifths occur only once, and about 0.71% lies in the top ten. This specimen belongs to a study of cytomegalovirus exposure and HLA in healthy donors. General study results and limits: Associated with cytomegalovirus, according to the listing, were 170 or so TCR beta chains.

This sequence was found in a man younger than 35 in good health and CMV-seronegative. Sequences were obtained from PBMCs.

The CDR3 region has the DNA TGTGCCAGCAGGGAAACAGGGGCAACTGAAGCTTTCTTT. This encodes CASRETGATEAFF. V and J are TRBV28 and TRBJ1-1; 7 bases agree with TRBD1. The CDR3 has 13 residues. V dropped 6 bases and J dropped 5; count of bases not matched to a gene: 6. In germline, CDR1 is MDHEN, CDR2 SYDVKM.